This T cell receptor (beta chain) is drawn from a study of T cells in Graves' hyperthyroidism and ophthalmopathy. Patients having uncontrolled infection, another autoimmune disease, pregnancy or lactation were not included. From RNA transcripts, TCR beta CDR3 regions were amplified. Initially, a first-round RT-PCR of the TCR CDR3 employed the HTBI primer set. Via MiXCR, TCRdb re-called the multiplex PCR reads, giving one row per CDR3 protein. This sample carries fewer than 850,000 distinct CDR3 sequences, roughly 17% of them seen once, and the ten largest clones take roughly a sixth. Study-wide findings and caveats: In validation, the model predicted ophthalmopathy. These predictions came a median 6.5 months before onset.

At least ten counts were recorded for this clonotype. What it binds is not known. This sequence was found in a man aged 45-65 years with Graves' hyperthyroidism. The specimen was blood.

The CDR3 DNA is TGTGCCAGCAGTCGACTAGCGGCCAGCACAGATACGCAGTATTTT. This encodes CASSRLAASTDTQYF. The chain has TRBV27 and TRBJ2-3; 9 nucleotides match TRBD2. With 5 bases clipped from V and 0 bases from J, the junction kept 3 bases outside the gene matches. This CDR3 region has 15 residues. The germline V gene encodes CDR1 MNHEY and CDR2 SMNVEV (reference sequence).